This T cell receptor beta chain was documented in a study of cytomegalovirus exposure and HLA in healthy donors. Points from the study as a whole: Sequencing artifact likely explains a cluster of highly shared sequence variants. Associated with HLA alleles at 0.05 false discovery rate in a later analysis were some 18,000 TCR beta sequences.

Nominally healthy donors provided the samples, though records likely missed some immune exposures. For this clone: As yet, its antigen is unknown.

Amplification used 60 Vbeta primers and 13 Jbeta primers. Profiling relied on immunoSEQ multiplex PCR, and the TCRdb table lists in-frame clones only, not all of them. The sample records about 120,000 clones, around 81% being singletons. This CDR3 comprises 15 residues. V was clipped by 0 bases and J by 2 bases, with 11 bases between them. CDR1 and CDR2 from the germline V gene are SGHTA and FQGNSA. The sequenced sample consisted of PBMCs. The clonotype was recovered from a woman in her twenties or thirties in good health and CMV-seronegative. The J gene is TRBJ2-7, the V gene TRBV7-2, with a weak D call TRBD1 (6 bases). CDR3 residues: CASSLAPQGTYEQYF. The CDR3 DNA follows: TGTGCCAGCAGCTTAGCCCCTCAGGGGACCTACGAGCAGTACTTC.